These 8 T cell receptor beta chains originate from one sample sequenced in a study of blood T cell repertoires in COVID-19. The protocol was immunoSEQ multiplex PCR, while the TCRdb copy is restricted to in-frame clones and leaves out a portion. The sample yields approximately 180,000 clones, about 88% seen once. Specimen: PBMCs or T cells enriched from blood (not recorded which). These receptors originate from a woman in her thirties or forties with acute COVID-19.

This clone has only a few counts. The chain has TRBV7-2 and TRBJ1-5; 7 bases agree with TRBD1. The germline V gene has CDR1 SGHTA and CDR2 FQGNSA. With 6 bases clipped from V and 2 bases from J, the junction kept 4 bases outside the gene matches. The CDR3 loop spans 14 amino acids. This CDR3 reads CASSSGTGNQPQHF. DNA for the CDR3: TGTGCCAGCAGTTCCGGGACAGGCAATCAGCCCCAGCATTTT.

The chain joins TRBV6-4 to TRBJ2-1; 8 bases line up with TRBD2. This CDR3 has 19 residues. Germline CDR1 is MRHNA and CDR2 is SNTAGT. The V segment lost 6 bases and the J segment 0 bases; nucleotides outside the gene matches: 16. The CDR3 DNA reads as TGTGCCAGCAGCACTCTGGGCTCCCTAGCGGGCCTCTCCTACAATGAGCAGTTCTTC. Translation: CASSTLGSLAGLSYNEQFF.

The rearrangement joins TRBV13 to TRBJ2-7; D is possibly TRBD1 (5 bases). Trimming stripped 4 bases from V and 5 bases from J, with 18 bases between. The CDR3 extends over 15 amino acids. CDR1 and CDR2 (germline): PRHDT, FYEKMQ (reference sequence). Here the CDR3 DNA reads TGTGCCAGCAGCTCCAGTGGTGGGGCCAACCACGAGCAGTACTTC. Translating gives CASSSSGGANHEQYF.

This chain connects TRBV27 to TRBJ1-5, with D possibly TRBD1 on 5 matching bases. CDR3 length: 13 residues. Trimming pared 8 bases from V and 2 bases from J, leaving 10 bases between. In germline, CDR1 is MNHEY, CDR2 SMNVEV (reference sequence). The CDR3 nucleotides are TGTGCCAGCCGGCGGGACCGCAATCAGCCCCAGCATTTT. It specifies CASRRDRNQPQHF.

The genes are TRBV5-6 and TRBJ1-1; D not certain. The CDR3 has 17 amino acids. Trimming cost V 0 bases and J 1 base, with 16 bases left between them. The germline V gene has CDR1 SGHDT and CDR2 YYEEEE. The CDR3 protein is CASSLGPGFPPNTEAFF. CDR3 DNA: TGTGCCAGCAGCTTGGGACCGGGATTTCCACCGAACACTGAAGCTTTCTTT. The entire variable domain, with the rest obtained from reference TRBV5-6 and TRBJ1-1, is as follows: DAGVTQSPTHLIKTRGQQVTLRCSPKSGHDTVSWYQQALGQGPQFIFQYYEEEERQRGNFPDRFSGHQFPNYSSELNVNALLLGDSALYLCASSLGPGFPPNTEAFFGQGTRLTVV.

The rearrangement links TRBV3-1 (or the pseudogene TRBV3-2) to TRBJ1-4; no reliable D call. Germline-derived CDR1 and CDR2 are LGHDT and YNNKEL (reference sequence). V shed 0 bases and J shed 4 bases, with 18 bases lying between them. The CDR3 consists of 18 residues. CDR3 in DNA: TGTGCCAGCAGCCAAGACTTAGGGCGGGCTACCAATAATGAAAAACTGTTTTTT. Translating gives CASSQDLGRATNNEKLFF.

The chain employs TRBV12-5 and TRBJ2-5; 11 bases agree with TRBD1. V was clipped by 1 base and J by 3 bases; unmatched bases: 4. This CDR3 has 16 residues. The germline CDR1 and CDR2 sequences are LGHNT and FRNRAP. CDR3 amino acids: CASGLGGTGGKETQYF. CDR3 DNA sequence: TGTGCTAGTGGTTTGGGTGGGACAGGGGGGAAAGAGACCCAGTACTTC.

The chain has TRBV6-6 and TRBJ1-1; TRBD1 is a possible D gene (6 bases). CDR3 length equals 13 residues. Germline CDR1 and CDR2: MNHNY and SVGAGI (reference sequence). V lost 0 bases and J 6 bases, leaving 8 bases between the germline ends. The CDR3 sequence is CASSYSEGAEAFF. DNA for the CDR3: TGTGCCAGCAGTTACTCTGAGGGGGCTGAAGCTTTCTTT.